A selection of T cell receptor beta chains follows, all from one sample in a study of human T cells and chemical hapten exposure. TCRdb re-called the RACE reads with MiXCR, one entry per CDR3 protein. Here the sample spans some 97,000 distinct CDR3 sequences, 25% to 35% being singletons. The sample was whole blood, taken in connection with sensitization to the hapten diphenylcyclopropenone (DPC). The receptor source for this set is a man aged 40-55 years with alopecia areata. Some clones in this sample may be carry-over from other donors' samples. Each CDR3 is given with its conserved first and last residue. D genes are given only for firm matches. The size field is filled for only some rows; it gives once, few, many or a size class.

D gene	CDR3 length	V gene	clone size	J gene	CDR3 DNA	CDR3 protein
.	14	TRBV12-3/TRBV12-4	.	TRBJ1-1	TGTGCCAGCAGTTTAGTTGCAGGGCCCACTGAAGCTTTCTTT	CASSLVAGPTEAFF
TRBD1	16	TRBV7-8	.	TRBJ1-1	TGTGCCAGCAGCTTAGATCTCACAGGGGGAATCGCTGAAGCTTTCTTT	CASSLDLTGGIAEAFF
TRBD2	16	TRBV5-1	.	TRBJ2-2	TGCGCCAGCAGCAGGGAGGCGGGAGGATACACCGGGGAGCTGTTTTTT	CASSREAGGYTGELFF
.	14	TRBV13	few	TRBJ1-1	TGTGCCAGCAGCTTCGGGGGGCGGGGCACTGAAGCTTTCTTT	CASSFGGRGTEAFF
.	11	TRBV12-3/TRBV12-4	few	TRBJ1-1	TGTGCCAGCAGTTTAAAGGCTGAAGCTTTCTTT	CASSLKAEAFF
.	16	TRBV7-2	.	TRBJ1-5	TGTGCCAGCAGCTTAGCGCGTGGGGTCCCCAATCAGCCCCAGCATTTT	CASSLARGVPNQPQHF
.	17	TRBV4-3	.	TRBJ1-3	TGCGCCAGCAGCCAACTACCCGGGGGGTCCTCTGGAAACACCATATATTTT	CASSQLPGGSSGNTIYF
.	12	TRBV30	.	TRBJ1-2	TGTGCCTGGAGTCAGGGAAACTATGGCTACACCTTC	CAWSQGNYGYTF
.	13	TRBV12-3/TRBV12-4	few	TRBJ2-1	TGTGCCAGCAGTTTTGGGGCGAACAATGAGCAGTTCTTC	CASSFGANNEQFF
.	16	TRBV20-1	.	TRBJ1-2	TGCAGTGCTAGAGATCCCGGGCCCGAACAGTACTATGGCTACACCTTC	CSARDPGPEQYYGYTF
TRBD2	14	TRBV11-2	.	TRBJ2-7	TGTGCCAGCAGCTACCTAGCGGGAGCCTACGAGCAGTACTTC	CASSYLAGAYEQYF
.	13	TRBV20-1	.	TRBJ2-1	TGCAGTGCTCCCAGGTGGGGCCCGAATGAGCAGTTCTTC	CSAPRWGPNEQFF
TRBD2	15	TRBV10-1	few	TRBJ2-3	TGCGCCAGCAGTGAGTCTGCTAGCGGGACAGATACGCAGTATTTT	CASSESASGTDTQYF
.	13	TRBV24-1	few	TRBJ1-1	TGTGCCACCAGTGACCCAACGGCAGGTGAAGCTTTCTTT	CATSDPTAGEAFF
.	15	TRBV6-2/TRBV6-3	few	TRBJ2-7	TGTGCCAGCAGTTACTCCTGGTTACGAAGATACGAGCAGTACTTC	CASSYSWLRRYEQYF
TRBD2	16	TRBV11-3	few	TRBJ2-1	TGTGCCAGCAGCTTAGCGACAGGACTAGCGGGAGATGAGCAGTTCTTC	CASSLATGLAGDEQFF
.	15	TRBV27	few	TRBJ2-2	TGTGCCAGCAGTTTGGTAGGGGTTGCCACCGGGGAGCTGTTTTTT	CASSLVGVATGELFF
TRBD2	15	TRBV9	.	TRBJ2-1	TGTGCCAGCAGTGGGGGACTAGCTCGTTACAATGAGCAGTTCTTC	CASSGGLARYNEQFF
.	14	TRBV7-3	.	TRBJ2-1	TGTGCCAGCAGCTTAGAGTGGGGCGGCAATGAGCAGTTCTTC	CASSLEWGGNEQFF
.	15	TRBV12-3/TRBV12-4	.	TRBJ2-6	TGTGCCAGCAGTCCACAGGCATCTGGGGCCAACGTCCTGACTTTC	CASSPQASGANVLTF
.	14	TRBV9	.	TRBJ1-5	TGTGCCAGCAGCGTAGAGGCAGGGAACCAGCCCCAGCATTTT	CASSVEAGNQPQHF
.	16	TRBV11-1	.	TRBJ2-3	TGTGCCAGCAGCTTCGCGGGACAGCAGAACACAGATACGCAGTATTTT	CASSFAGQQNTDTQYF
.	13	TRBV12-3/TRBV12-4	few	TRBJ1-2	TGTGCCAGCAGCCGAGACCAAAGCGCTACCTTTATTTTC	CASSRDQSATFIF